This record looks at one TCR beta chain sequence and its context. Original data processing: Reference gene primers were amplified, and this amplification served to estimate nucleated cell counts. Assay: immunoSEQ multiplex PCR; the TCRdb copy retains only in-frame clones and omits some. V and J calls and clone size are given by that table; D and trimming were obtained from the DNA. The top ten hold roughly 10% of the sample, which has about 140,000 clones, about three quarters seen once. These data are taken from a study of blood T cell repertoires in COVID-19. In the study overall: The United States, Italy and Spain provided the acute and convalescent COVID-19 samples. PBMCs, B-cell-depleted T cells, or T cells were the source of the cDNA or gDNA that made up the material.

Germline CDR1 SGHTA, CDR2 FQGNSA. This CDR3 is built from 16 residues. V shed 0 bases, J shed 1 base, and the junction held 2 bases outside the gene matches. The clonotype was recovered from a woman in her forties or fifties with active or convalescent COVID-19. The chain links TRBV7-2 to TRBJ2-3; 9 bases are shared with TRBD2. Specimen: peripheral blood. The CDR3 DNA reads as TGTGCCAGCAGCTTAGCGCCTAGCGGGGGCACAGATACGCAGTATTTT. It is translated as CASSLAPSGGTDTQYF.